This entry lists 2 T cell receptor beta chains sequenced from one sample in a study of CD8 T cells in Susac syndrome. RNA amounts of roughly 0.45 to 1 ug underwent reverse transcription with random hexamers. TCRdb itself ran the immunoSEQ multiplex PCR reads through MiXCR, one entry per CDR3 protein. In the table there are about 400,000 distinct CDR3 sequences, 75% to 90% of which are singletons. The specimen sequenced was CD8+ T cells from PBMCs. These TCRs come from a human donor with multiple sclerosis.

The chain is built from TRBV11-1 and TRBJ2-3; perhaps D is TRBD1 or TRBD2 (5 bases each). The germline V gene has CDR1 SGHAT and CDR2 FQDESV (reference sequence). With 5 bases removed from V and 0 bases from J, the gap between germline ends came to 12 bases. The CDR3 is 15 residues long. In DNA, the CDR3 is TGTGCCAGCAGCCACGGGACGGCTAGCACAGATACGCAGTATTTT. Protein sequence: CASSHGTASTDTQYF.

J is TRBJ1-3 and V is TRBV30; no clear D. Germline V gene sequence: CDR1 GTSNPN, CDR2 SVGIG (reference sequence). V was pared by 5 bases and J by 2 bases, with 10 bases between. This CDR3 is built from 13 residues. CDR3 in DNA: TGTGCCTGGGCGGCAGAAACTGGAAACACCATATATTTT. Translated, it gives CAWAAETGNTIYF.